This T cell receptor beta chain appears in the sequencing data of a study of blood T cell repertoires in COVID-19. For the study at large: The United States, Italy and Spain supplied acute and convalescent COVID-19 samples. PBMCs, B-cell-depleted T cells, or T cells were the source of the cDNA or gDNA that made up the material.

CDR1 is SGHTA, CDR2 FQGTGA, per germline. Trimming cost V 5 bases and J 6 bases, with 11 bases left between them. This CDR3 region has 13 residues. Followed longitudinally, the Seattle patients had been enrolled during active infection. Profiling relied on immunoSEQ multiplex PCR, and the TCRdb table lists in-frame clones only, not all of them. The sample has 350,000 to 500,000 clones; roughly 89% are singletons. This receptor was taken from a man between 18 and 29 years old with COVID-19, enrolled during active disease. The specimen sequenced was peripheral blood. The V and J genes are TRBV7-3 and TRBJ2-1, with D tentatively TRBD2 (5 bases). The CDR3 nucleotides read TGTGCCAGCAGCCCCATAGGAGGCAATGAGCAGTTCTTC. This encodes CASSPIGGNEQFF.